The source of this T cell receptor beta chain is a study of T cell responses to AZD1222 COVID-19 vaccine. Pooled samples include second doses given at about 4 or 12 weeks. This clone was counted only a few times. Its antigen is currently unknown. General study results and limits: Seropositive AZD1222 recipients at baseline numbered only 6 or 7.

Measured with immunoSEQ multiplex PCR; TCRdb has only the in-frame clones, and not every one. The sample has approximately 110,000 clones; about 90% are singletons. The V gene's germline CDR1 is LGHDT and CDR2 YNNKEL (reference sequence). The CDR3 is 16 residues long. Losses at the gene ends were 5 bases for V and 1 base for J; bases not matched to a gene: 6. This chain joins TRBV3-1 (or the pseudogene TRBV3-2) and TRBJ2-3, with 10 bases identical to TRBD2. This TCR was recovered from an adult who received the AZD1222 COVID-19 vaccine. This specimen consisted of peripheral blood, obtained 28 days after the second AZD1222 dose. The DNA of the CDR3 is TGTGCCAGCAGCTTTTCCGGGACTAGCGGCACAGATACGCAGTATTTT. Translated: CASSFSGTSGTDTQYF.